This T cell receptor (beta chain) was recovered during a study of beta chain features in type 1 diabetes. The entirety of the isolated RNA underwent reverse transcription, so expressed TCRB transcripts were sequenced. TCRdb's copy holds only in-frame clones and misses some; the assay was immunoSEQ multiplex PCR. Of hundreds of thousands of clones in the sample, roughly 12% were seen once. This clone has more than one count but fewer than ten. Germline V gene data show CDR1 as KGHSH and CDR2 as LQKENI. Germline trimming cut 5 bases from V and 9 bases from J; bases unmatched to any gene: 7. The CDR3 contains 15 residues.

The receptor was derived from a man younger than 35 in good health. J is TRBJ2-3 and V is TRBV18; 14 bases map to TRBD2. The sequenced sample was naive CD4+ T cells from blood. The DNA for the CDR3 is TGTGCCAGCTCAACTGGGACTAGCGGGAGAGGGACGCAGTATTTT. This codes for CASSTGTSGRGTQYF. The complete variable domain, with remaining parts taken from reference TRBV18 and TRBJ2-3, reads NAGVMQNPRHLVRRRGQEARLRCSPMKGHSHVYWYRQLPEEGLKFMVYLQKENIIDESGMPKERFSAEFPKEGPSILRIQQVVRGDSAAYFCASSTGTSGRGTQYFGPGTRLTVL.